This entry lists 29 T cell receptor beta chains sequenced from one sample in a study of blood T cell repertoires in COVID-19. Assay: immunoSEQ multiplex PCR; the TCRdb copy retains only in-frame clones and omits some. The sample contains about 230,000 clones, roughly 88% of which appear only once. Sample: peripheral blood. The receptors here all came from a man between 40 and 49 years old with acute or convalescent COVID-19.

The rearrangement links TRBV6-5 to TRBJ2-7, with D perhaps TRBD1 (6 bases). The CDR3 covers 14 residues. The V end was cut by 2 bases, the J end by 3 bases, with 11 bases between. Germline CDR1 and CDR2: MNHEY and SVGAGI. This CDR3 is CASSYRDNYYEQYF. DNA of the CDR3: TGTGCCAGCAGTTACAGGGACAACTACTACGAGCAGTACTTC.

The table lists this clone with a count of one. The chain uses TRBV4-3 and TRBJ1-2; no clear D gene. The CDR3 is made up of 13 amino acids. The V and J ends lost 0 bases and 4 bases respectively, with 6 bases between them. The germline gives CDR1 LGHNA, CDR2 YSLEER. The CDR3 sequence: CASSQDHGYGYTF. The CDR3 DNA follows: TGCGCCAGCAGCCAAGATCACGGCTATGGCTACACCTTC.

The rearrangement uses TRBV11-2 and TRBJ1-2; 9 bases match TRBD1. Trimming at V came to 3 bases and at J to 7 bases, leaving 6 bases not matched to a gene. CDR3 size: 14 residues. Germline CDR1 is SGHAT and CDR2 is FQNNGV. CDR3 sequence: CASSFTGGMGGYTF. The CDR3 DNA follows: TGTGCCAGCAGCTTTACAGGGGGCATGGGTGGCTACACCTTC.

The chain combines TRBV15 with TRBJ1-1, with 7 bases identical to TRBD1. The CDR3 sequence is 15 residues long. The germline V gene has CDR1 LNHNV and CDR2 YYDKDF (reference sequence). The V segment lost 3 bases and the J segment 8 bases; nucleotides outside the gene matches: 12. The CDR3 region is CATSRGTAGGREAFF. The CDR3 DNA sequence: TGTGCCACCAGCAGGGGGACAGCCGGCGGTAGGGAAGCTTTCTTT.

The chain employs TRBV29-1 and TRBJ2-3, with D possibly TRBD2 on 6 matching bases. Trimming took off 7 bases at V and 1 base at J, with 24 bases between the two ends. CDR3 length equals 17 residues. CDR1 SQVTM and CDR2 ANQGSEA come from the germline V gene. The chain's CDR3 is CSAPGTGMRYGTDTQYF. In DNA form, the CDR3 reads TGCAGCGCACCCGGGACTGGAATGCGTTACGGCACAGATACGCAGTATTTT.

The rearrangement links TRBV5-5 to TRBJ2-7; D gene unclear. Per germline, CDR1 SGHKS and CDR2 YYEKEE (reference sequence). The CDR3 totals 15 residues. V lost 1 base and J lost 0, with 11 bases in between. CDR3 sequence (DNA): TGTGCCAGCAGCTTGATGACGAGGAGCTCCTACGAGCAGTACTTC. Translated: CASSLMTRSSYEQYF.

This chain joins TRBV19 and TRBJ2-1; TRBD2 is a possible D gene (5 bases). With 4 bases removed from V and 10 bases from J, the gap between germline ends came to 14 bases. This CDR3 is 13 amino acids long. Germline CDR1 and CDR2: LNHDA and SQIVND (reference sequence). CDR3 sequence (DNA): TGTGCCAGTAGTAACTTTAGGACTGGCGAGCAGTTCTTC. Its protein product is CASSNFRTGEQFF.

The J gene is TRBJ1-2, the V gene TRBV7-2, with 7 bases fitting TRBD1. This CDR3 spans 14 amino acids. V lost 3 bases and J lost 0; bases outside the gene matches: 1. From germline, CDR1 is SGHTA and CDR2 FQGNSA. The CDR3 sequence: CASSFQGANYGYTF. The DNA for the CDR3 is TGTGCCAGCAGCTTTCAGGGGGCTAACTATGGCTACACCTTC.

The V and J genes are TRBV5-4 and TRBJ2-5, with TRBD2 as a possible D gene (5 bases). This CDR3 has 13 residues. CDR1 is SGHNT, CDR2 YYREEE, per germline (reference sequence). V shed 1 base and J shed 5 bases, with 9 bases lying between them. CDR3 sequence (DNA): TGTGCCAGCAGCTTGACTAGATCTGAGACCCAGTACTTC. Translating it yields CASSLTRSETQYF.

The chain is built from TRBV7-9 and TRBJ2-5; unclear D gene. Germline values: CDR1 SEHNR, CDR2 FQNEAQ (reference sequence). Between the trimmed V and J ends, which lost 7 bases and 5 bases, there was a span of 5 bases. The CDR3 totals 10 residues. The CDR3 is CASTEETQYF. The CDR3 DNA sequence: TGTGCCAGCACCGAGGAGACCCAGTACTTC. The complete variable domain, with remaining parts taken from reference TRBV7-9 and TRBJ2-5, reads DTGVSQNPRHKITKRGQNVTFRCDPISEHNRLYWYRQTLGQGPEFLTYFQNEAQLEKSRLLSDRFSAERPKGSFSTLEIQRTEQGDSAMYLCASTEETQYFGPGTRLLVL.

This sequence joins TRBV30 and TRBJ1-1; D perhaps matches TRBD1 (5 bases). The CDR3 loop spans 15 amino acids. V was trimmed by 1 base and J by 1 base, leaving 13 bases between them. Germline loops: CDR1 GTSNPN, CDR2 SVGIG (reference sequence). The CDR3 sequence is CAWSEGLPGNTEAFF. In DNA form, the CDR3 reads TGTGCCTGGAGTGAGGGACTTCCCGGGAACACTGAAGCTTTCTTT.

The chain links TRBV25-1 to TRBJ2-2, with 7 bases that match TRBD1. The ends lost 4 bases at V and 7 bases at J; junction bases unmatched: 9. The CDR3 consists of 15 residues. Germline V gene lookup returns CDR1 MGHDK and CDR2 SYGVNS. The CDR3 is CASSVRQGSRGELFF. The CDR3 DNA reads TGTGCCAGCAGTGTCCGACAGGGTAGTCGCGGGGAGCTGTTTTTT. Full variable domain (rest looked up from reference TRBV25-1 and TRBJ2-2): EADIYQTPRYLVIGTGKKITLECSQTMGHDKMYWYQQDPGMELHLIHYSYGVNSTEKGDLSSESTVSRIRTEHFPLTLESARPSHTSQYLCASSVRQGSRGELFFGEGSRLTVL.

The J gene is TRBJ2-1, the V gene TRBV6-5; 7 bases are shared with TRBD2. The length of the CDR3 is 16 residues. Trimming removed 0 bases from V and 7 bases from J; junction bases left unmatched: 9. Germline V gene lookup returns CDR1 MNHEY and CDR2 SVGAGI. CDR3 in DNA: TGTGCCAGCAGTTACTCTGGCGGGAGAGCGCGGAATGAGCAGTTCTTC. It codes for CASSYSGGRARNEQFF.

This clone was seen a few times. CDR3 DNA: TGCGCCAGCAGCCAAGGGGGGCCCAGTCAGCCCCAGCATTTT. Translated, it gives CASSQGGPSQPQHF. The V gene is TRBV4-1, the J gene TRBJ1-5, with D possibly TRBD1 on 6 matching bases. The V end was cut by 1 base, the J end by 6 bases, with 10 bases between. This CDR3 has 14 amino acids. Germline CDR1 is MGHRA and CDR2 is YSYEKL.

This clone was picked up a small number of times. The chain joins TRBV28 to TRBJ2-7, with TRBD2 matching over 8 bases. The CDR3 has 16 residues. Germline V gene lookup returns CDR1 MDHEN and CDR2 SYDVKM. The V gene end was trimmed by 6 bases and the J gene end by 7 bases; junction bases not matched to a gene: 17. This CDR3 reads CASRPSSGGRVREQYF. The CDR3 DNA sequence: TGTGCCAGCAGACCCAGCTCGGGAGGGAGGGTCCGGGAGCAGTACTTC.

The chain joins TRBV28 to TRBJ1-5, with a tentative D call TRBD1 (5 bases). The CDR3 has 13 amino acids. The V end was cut by 6 bases, the J end by 4 bases, with 10 bases between. CDR1 is MDHEN and CDR2 is SYDVKM in the germline V gene. CDR3 amino acids: CASRQGANQPQHF. The CDR3 DNA sequence: TGTGCCAGCAGGCAGGGTGCAAATCAGCCCCAGCATTTT.

The J gene is TRBJ2-7, the V gene TRBV4-2; 11 bases fit TRBD2. With V trimmed by 1 base and J by 7 bases, 12 bases remained unmatched. The CDR3 extends over 17 amino acids. In germline, CDR1 is LGHNA, CDR2 YNFKEQ. Here the CDR3 DNA reads TGTGCCAGCAGCCAAGGCGTGAGAAGTAGCGGGAGGGGTGAGCAGTACTTC. Encoded protein: CASSQGVRSSGRGEQYF.

The J gene is TRBJ2-3, the V gene TRBV5-5; no clear D gene. The CDR3 covers 15 residues. With 7 bases removed from V and 0 bases from J, the gap between germline ends came to 15 bases. The germline V gene encodes CDR1 SGHKS and CDR2 YYEKEE (reference sequence). This chain's CDR3 is CASRWRYPSTDTQYF. The CDR3 bases are TGTGCCAGCCGCTGGAGATACCCTAGCACAGATACGCAGTATTTT. Filled out from reference TRBV5-5 and TRBJ2-3, the complete variable domain reads DAGVTQSPTHLIKTRGQQVTLRCSPISGHKSVSWYQQVLGQGPQFIFQYYEKEERGRGNFPDRFSARQFPNYSSELNVNALLLGDSALYLCASRWRYPSTDTQYFGPGTRLTVL.

V and J are TRBV3-1 (or the pseudogene TRBV3-2) and TRBJ1-2; 9 bases line up with TRBD1. There are 16 residues in the CDR3. Germline lookup yields CDR1 LGHDT and CDR2 YNNKEL (reference sequence). Germline trimming cut 5 bases from V and 2 bases from J; bases unmatched to any gene: 9. In DNA form, the CDR3 reads TGTGCCAGCAGCGAGTTACCGGGACAGGGAAACTATGGCTACACCTTC. Its protein product is CASSELPGQGNYGYTF.

The chain recombines TRBV2 with TRBJ1-4, with 8 bases matching TRBD1. The CDR3 extends over 12 amino acids. CDR1 is SNHLY, CDR2 FYNNEI, per germline. After removal of 5 bases from V and 8 bases from J, the junction contained 1 base not matched to a gene. The CDR3 sequence: CASSWDREKLFF. CDR3 bases: TGTGCCAGCAGTTGGGACAGGGAAAAACTGTTTTTT.

The rearrangement links TRBV6-1 to TRBJ1-1; D is ambiguous. Germline assignment: CDR1 MNHNS and CDR2 SASEGT. The CDR3 contains 12 residues. The ends were cut back, 2 bases at V and 1 base at J, with 2 bases in the middle. The DNA of the CDR3 is TGTGCCAGCAGTGAACGGAACACTGAAGCTTTCTTT. It encodes CASSERNTEAFF.

This chain uses TRBV19 with TRBJ2-1; no definite D call. The CDR3 totals 12 residues. Germline loops: CDR1 LNHDA, CDR2 SQIVND (reference sequence). V lost 4 bases and J lost 5, with 6 bases in between. The chain's CDR3 is CASSSANNEQFF. The CDR3, as DNA: TGTGCCAGTAGTAGCGCTAACAATGAGCAGTTCTTC.

The chain carries TRBV7-2 and TRBJ2-3; D ambiguous. The germline V gene encodes CDR1 SGHTA and CDR2 FQGNSA. V was shortened by 3 bases and J by 0 bases, with 7 bases between the two germline ends. The CDR3 totals 14 residues. The CDR3 DNA sequence: TGTGCCAGCAGCTTCTTCACTAGCACAGATACGCAGTATTTT. As protein: CASSFFTSTDTQYF.

This chain joins TRBV7-3 and TRBJ2-3, with D hard to call. V gave up 5 bases and J gave up 2 bases, with 8 bases separating them. Germline V gives CDR1 SGHTA, CDR2 FQGTGA. The CDR3 is 13 residues long. The CDR3 here is CASSHTLTDTQYF. CDR3 DNA sequence: TGTGCCAGCAGCCACACCCTCACAGATACGCAGTATTTT.

The gene calls are TRBV12-5 and TRBJ1-5, with D unresolved. V gave up 5 bases and J gave up 4 bases, with 12 bases separating them. Germline V gene data show CDR1 as LGHNT and CDR2 as FRNRAP. This CDR3 comprises 14 residues. The CDR3 is CASGPSGGNQPQHF. Written as DNA, the CDR3 is TGTGCTAGTGGTCCGTCTGGAGGAAATCAGCCCCAGCATTTT.

The CDR3 loop reads CASSLRQGRGQKLFF. The CDR3 nucleotides read TGTGCCAGCAGCCTCAGACAGGGCCGGGGGCAAAAACTGTTTTTT. V is TRBV7-6 and J is TRBJ1-4, with TRBD1 matching over 7 bases. The trim removed 5 bases at V and 9 bases at J, leaving 12 bases unmatched. CDR1 SGHVS and CDR2 FNYEAQ come from the germline V gene. CDR3 length: 15 residues.

V is TRBV2 and J is TRBJ2-3, with 10 bases that match TRBD2. CDR3 length: 14 residues. The V and J ends lost 5 bases and 5 bases, in that order; junction bases with no gene match: 4. Germline-derived CDR1 and CDR2 are SNHLY and FYNNEI. The CDR3 reads CASSRLAGLDTQYF. The CDR3 nucleotides are TGTGCCAGCAGTCGACTAGCGGGCTTAGATACGCAGTATTTT.

This clone was picked up a small number of times. The CDR3 protein is CASSLAGTYNEQFF. The DNA for the CDR3 is TGTGCCAGCAGTTTAGCGGGGACCTACAATGAGCAGTTCTTC. The chain employs TRBV27 and TRBJ2-1; D possibly corresponds to TRBD2 (6 bases). V lost 2 bases to trimming and J lost 2 bases, with 7 bases between them. Germline CDR1 reads MNHEY; CDR2 reads SMNVEV (reference sequence). The CDR3 length is 14 residues.

This chain connects TRBV28 to TRBJ1-6; no definite D call. This CDR3 spans 12 amino acids. In germline, CDR1 is MDHEN, CDR2 SYDVKM. The V and J ends lost 6 bases and 6 bases respectively, with 6 bases between them. The CDR3 reads CASSFGNSPLHF. The CDR3 bases are TGTGCCAGCAGCTTCGGTAATTCACCCCTCCACTTT. The full variable domain, with the rest looked up from reference TRBV28 and TRBJ1-6, is DVKVTQSSRYLVKRTGEKVFLECVQDMDHENMFWYRQDPGLGLRLIYFSYDVKMKEKGDIPEGYSVSREKKERFSLILESASTNQTSMYLCASSFGNSPLHFGNGTRLTVT.